This T cell receptor (beta chain) was recorded in a study of T cell changes during pregnancy in multiple sclerosis. Sequencing was performed with immunoSEQ multiplex PCR; in TCRdb, only in-frame clones are kept and a portion is missing. The data hold 45,000 to 55,000 clones, with around 92% observed a single time. Germline values: CDR1 MNHNY, CDR2 SVGAGI (reference sequence). Trimming stripped 2 bases from V and 0 bases from J, with 8 bases between. The CDR3 length is 15 residues. The sequenced sample was CD4+ T cells from peripheral blood mononuclear cells, obtained in the second trimester of pregnancy. The clonotype was recovered from a female donor in good health, enrolled as a control in a pregnancy study. This chain connects TRBV6-6 to TRBJ2-1; D unresolved. The chain's CDR3 is CASSYVPISYNEQFF. The CDR3, as DNA: TGTGCCAGCAGTTACGTCCCTATCTCCTACAATGAGCAGTTCTTC.